The 4 T cell receptor beta chains below come from one sample, sequenced in a study of T cells in Graves' hyperthyroidism and ophthalmopathy. Amplification of TCR beta CDR3 regions used RNA as the template. First-round RT-PCR targeting the TCR CDR3 was performed with the HTBI primer set. TCRdb analysed the multiplex PCR reads with MiXCR anew, one entry per CDR3 protein. The data contain approximately 400,000 distinct CDR3 sequences, approximately 15% of them singletons. Sample: blood. The receptors shown here come from an older woman with Graves' hyperthyroidism.

This clonotype was found many times. This chain links TRBV6-1 with TRBJ2-1, with 11 nucleotides matching TRBD2. This CDR3 is built from 15 residues. The V and J ends lost 7 bases and 5 bases, in that order; junction bases with no gene match: 7. Germline V gene data show CDR1 as MNHNS and CDR2 as SASEGT. The chain's CDR3 is CASKLAGVVNNEQFF. CDR3 bases: TGTGCCAGCAAACTAGCGGGAGTAGTTAACAATGAGCAGTTCTTC.

This clonotype was counted many times. The chain combines TRBV20-1 with TRBJ2-3, with 9 bases identical to TRBD2. Trimming cost V 6 bases and J 4 bases; bases outside gene matches: 8. Germline CDR1 and CDR2: DFQATT and SNEGSKA (reference sequence). This CDR3 spans 14 amino acids. This chain's CDR3 is CSATFSGRSDTQYF. Written as DNA, the CDR3 is TGCAGTGCAACTTTTAGCGGGAGATCAGATACGCAGTATTTT.

In its sample, this clonotype was seen many times. The CDR3 loop reads CASSSSRLAGERGYDKNIQYF. As DNA, the CDR3 is TGTGCCAGCAGCTCCTCGAGATTAGCGGGAGAACGAGGGTACGACAAAAACATTCAGTACTTC. The gene calls are TRBV11-3 and TRBJ2-4; 9 bases align to TRBD2. The germline gives CDR1 SGHNT, CDR2 YENEEA. The ends lost 4 bases at V and 3 bases at J; junction bases unmatched: 22. This CDR3 comprises 21 residues.

In this sample, this clonotype turned up many times. V and J are TRBV29-1 and TRBJ2-2; 8 bases line up with TRBD1. The germline V gene encodes CDR1 SQVTM and CDR2 ANQGSEA. Trimming removed 6 bases from V and 0 bases from J; junction bases left unmatched: 3. This CDR3 has 14 amino acids. CDR3 coding DNA: TGCAGCGTACTACAGGGGGCGAACACCGGGGAGCTGTTTTTT. It translates to CSVLQGANTGELFF.